This TCR beta chain was identified in a study of quantifying T cell responses using KT2 cells. Looking at the study overall: cDNA was made from DNase-treated RNA using alpha and beta constant primers. General study points: KT2 clone alpha and beta sequence counts scaled linearly with input KT2 cell number. KT2 sequences were detected down to about one KT2 cell per 100,000 PBMC.

This clonotype is categorized as medium-sized (0.01 to 0.1%). The target antigen is unknown. Each cDNA got a UMI-containing oligo ligated at its 3' end. An equimolar mix of RC1.1 and RC1.2 primed the beta chain across TRBC1 and TRBC2. TCRdb processed the UMI-ligation and nested PCR reads anew with MiXCR; each CDR3 protein has one entry. The data show roughly 50,000 distinct CDR3 sequences, roughly 12% seen once. Known numbers of the T cell clone KT2 were added to PBMC. KT2 cells were mixed with fixed PBMC numbers at varying ratios. The V and J ends lost 0 bases and 4 bases respectively, with 5 bases between them. The CDR3 extends over 13 amino acids. Germline-derived CDR1 and CDR2 are MRHNA and SNTAGT.

The sequencing input was PBMCs spiked with cells of the T cell clone KT2. The source of this sequence is a human donor. The chain carries TRBV6-4 and TRBJ2-3; D is perhaps TRBD2 (5 bases). Here the CDR3 reads CASSDSDSDTQYF. CDR3 bases: TGTGCCAGCAGTGACTCGGACTCAGATACGCAGTATTTT.